The present entry profiles one T cell receptor beta chain with its context. The record originates from a study of technical replicates of blood from a few donors. Repertoires were generated with immunoSEQ multiplex PCR, while TCRdb's copy carries only in-frame clones and drops some. The data show roughly 80,000 clones, 96% seen once. The CDR3 spans 14 residues. The germline V gene encodes CDR1 SNHLY and CDR2 FYNNEI. The V and J ends lost 6 bases and 9 bases, in that order; junction bases with no gene match: 12. The sequencing sample was made of T cells isolated from PBMCs. This sequence was found in a human donor in good health. The genes are TRBV2 and TRBJ2-7; 9 positions match TRBD2. Here the CDR3 reads CASSPGLAVGGQYF. The CDR3 bases are TGTGCCAGCAGCCCGGGACTAGCAGTAGGCGGGCAGTACTTC.